This entry is about one T cell receptor (beta chain). The entry originates in a study of control samples from healthy donors and cancer patients. Sequencing was performed with immunoSEQ multiplex PCR; in TCRdb, only in-frame clones are kept and a portion is missing. The repertoire has 100,000 or so clones, under 95% of them found once; the top ten carry about 2.5%. This CDR3 has 12 amino acids. Trimming left V 0 bases short and J 14 bases short, with 14 bases between. The germline gives CDR1 SGHNT, CDR2 YYREEE (reference sequence). Sample: blood. The chain uses TRBV5-4 and TRBJ2-5; D uncertain. The origin of this receptor is a young woman in good health. The CDR3 DNA follows: TGTGCCAGCAGCTTGGAATCGGAGATCGGCTACTTC. Translating gives CASSLESEIGYF.